One sample yielded the 9 T cell receptor beta chains listed below, sequenced in a study of blood T cell repertoires in COVID-19. Repertoires were generated with immunoSEQ multiplex PCR, while TCRdb's copy carries only in-frame clones and drops some. The sample shows 100,000 to 150,000 clones, roughly 90% of them seen only once. The sequenced material came from peripheral blood. These receptors were taken from a man between 65 and 79 years old who had recovered from COVID-19.

The chain is built from TRBV6-6 and TRBJ2-3; 7 bases align to TRBD1. V lost 0 bases and J lost 2; bases outside the gene matches: 5. Looked up from germline, CDR1 is MNHNY and CDR2 is SVGAGI (reference sequence). This CDR3 is 16 amino acids long. Here the CDR3 reads CASSYSRDSLTDTQYF. CDR3 coding DNA: TGTGCCAGCAGTTACTCAAGGGACAGCCTCACAGATACGCAGTATTTT.

The gene calls are TRBV5-1 and TRBJ2-3, with D unclear. CDR3 size: 13 residues. Per the germline V gene, CDR1 is SGHRS and CDR2 is YFSETQ. Deletions cut 0 bases from V and 5 bases from J, with 7 bases between. Here the CDR3 reads CASSLERQDTQYF. The DNA for the CDR3 is TGCGCCAGCAGCTTGGAGCGTCAAGATACGCAGTATTTT.

The chain carries TRBV7-3 and TRBJ2-1; TRBD2 might be the D (6 bases). Germline loops: CDR1 SGHTA, CDR2 FQGTGA. The V end lost 1 base, the J end lost 5 bases, and 18 bases lay between the germline ends. The CDR3 totals 17 residues. The DNA of the CDR3 is TGTGCCAGCAGCTTAAAGGGTAGCGGAGTTTCTAACAATGAGCAGTTCTTC. Protein sequence: CASSLKGSGVSNNEQFF.

V usage is TRBV7-2 and J usage is TRBJ2-1; unclear D gene. V gave up 5 bases and J gave up 8 bases, with 7 bases separating them. The CDR3 contains 11 residues. Per the germline V gene, CDR1 is SGHTA and CDR2 is FQGNSA. The chain's CDR3 is CASSPLDEQFF. In DNA form, the CDR3 reads TGTGCCAGCAGCCCCCTCGATGAGCAGTTCTTC. Based on the CDR3 plus reference TRBV7-2 and TRBJ2-1, the full variable domain is GAGVSQSPSNKVTEKGKDVELRCDPISGHTALYWYRQSLGQGLEFLIYFQGNSAPDKSGLPSDRFSAERTGGSVSTLTIQRTQQEDSAVYLCASSPLDEQFFGPGTRLTVL.

The V gene is TRBV7-2, the J gene TRBJ2-7, with a tentative D call TRBD2 (6 bases). Germline CDR1 reads SGHTA; CDR2 reads FQGNSA. The CDR3 length is 15 residues. V shed 3 bases and J shed 0 bases, with 12 bases lying between them. CDR3 loop: CASSFQAGSSYEQYF. DNA of the CDR3: TGTGCCAGCAGCTTCCAGGCGGGGAGCTCCTACGAGCAGTACTTC.

The chain has TRBV10-3 and TRBJ2-1; a weak D match, TRBD2 (6 bases). Germline V gene lookup returns CDR1 ENHRY and CDR2 SYGVKD. The CDR3 covers 13 residues. The V end was cut by 6 bases, the J end by 5 bases, with 11 bases between. The CDR3 sequence is CAIRASENNEQFF. The CDR3 nucleotides read TGTGCCATCAGGGCTAGCGAGAACAATGAGCAGTTCTTC.

J is TRBJ2-7 and V is TRBV18; D unresolved. Germline CDR1 and CDR2: KGHSH and LQKENI. There are 17 residues in the CDR3. Trimming took 0 bases from V and 0 from J, leaving 15 bases between them. In nucleotides, the CDR3 is TGTGCCAGCTCACCACCATACAGAGACCGTAGCTCCTACGAGCAGTACTTC. Translating it yields CASSPPYRDRSSYEQYF.

This clone was seen once. The genes are TRBV9 and TRBJ2-5, with D tentatively TRBD2 (7 bases). There are 16 residues in the CDR3. Trimming removed 1 base at V and 3 bases at J, with 16 bases between. The germline V gene encodes CDR1 SGDLS and CDR2 YYNGEE. CDR3 in DNA: TGTGCCAGCAGCGTACGGGGTGCGGGGGCGGAAGAGACCCAGTACTTC. As protein: CASSVRGAGAEETQYF.

This clone came up once. The V call is TRBV24-1, the J call TRBJ2-1; 9 bases agree with TRBD1. The CDR3 sequence is 16 residues long. The V and J ends lost 1 base and 7 bases, in that order; junction bases with no gene match: 7. Looked up from germline, CDR1 is KGHDR and CDR2 is SFDVKD. Here the CDR3 DNA reads TGTGCCACCAGTGATTTCAAGCGGACAGGGGCGAATGAGCAGTTCTTC. It encodes CATSDFKRTGANEQFF.